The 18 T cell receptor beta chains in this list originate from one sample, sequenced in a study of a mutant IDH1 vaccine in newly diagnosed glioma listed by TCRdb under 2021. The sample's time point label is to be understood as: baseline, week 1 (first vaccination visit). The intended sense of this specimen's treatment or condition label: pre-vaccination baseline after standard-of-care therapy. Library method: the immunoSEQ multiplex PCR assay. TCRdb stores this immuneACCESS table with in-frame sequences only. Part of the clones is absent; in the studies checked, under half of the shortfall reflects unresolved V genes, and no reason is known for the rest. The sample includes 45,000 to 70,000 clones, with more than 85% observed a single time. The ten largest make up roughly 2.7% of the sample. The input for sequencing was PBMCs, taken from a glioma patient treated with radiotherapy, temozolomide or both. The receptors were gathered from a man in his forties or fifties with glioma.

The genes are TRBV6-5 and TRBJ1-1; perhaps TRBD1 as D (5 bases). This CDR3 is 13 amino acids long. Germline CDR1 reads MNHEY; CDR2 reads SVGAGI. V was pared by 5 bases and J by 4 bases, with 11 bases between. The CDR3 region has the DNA TGTGCCAGCAGTCAGGGAACGGGCACTGAAGCTTTCTTT. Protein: CASSQGTGTEAFF.

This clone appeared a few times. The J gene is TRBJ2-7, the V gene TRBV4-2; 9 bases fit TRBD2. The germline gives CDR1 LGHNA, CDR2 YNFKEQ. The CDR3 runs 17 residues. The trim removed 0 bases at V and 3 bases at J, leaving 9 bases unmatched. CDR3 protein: CASSQDWLAGIFYEQYF. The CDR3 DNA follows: TGTGCCAGCAGCCAAGATTGGCTAGCGGGGATTTTCTACGAGCAGTACTTC.

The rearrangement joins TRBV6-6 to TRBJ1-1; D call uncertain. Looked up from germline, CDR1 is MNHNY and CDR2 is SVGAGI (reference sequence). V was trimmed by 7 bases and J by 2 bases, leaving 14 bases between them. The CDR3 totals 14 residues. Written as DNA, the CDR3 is TGTGCCAGCACGGCCTCCGGGGTCAACACTGAAGCTTTCTTT. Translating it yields CASTASGVNTEAFF.

The chain's CDR3 is CASSGTGASSYNSPLHF. For the CDR3, the DNA is TGTGCCAGCAGCGGGACAGGGGCCAGCTCCTATAATTCACCCCTCCACTTT. This chain connects TRBV5-6 to TRBJ1-6; 10 nucleotides agree with TRBD1. The CDR3 spans 17 residues. With V trimmed by 4 bases and J by 0 bases, 4 bases remained unmatched. Germline V CDR1 and CDR2: SGHDT, YYEEEE.

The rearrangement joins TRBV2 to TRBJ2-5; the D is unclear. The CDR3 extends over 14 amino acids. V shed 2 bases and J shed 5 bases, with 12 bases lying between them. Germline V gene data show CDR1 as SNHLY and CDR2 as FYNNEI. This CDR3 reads CASSEREHGETQYF. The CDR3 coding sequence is TGTGCCAGCAGTGAAAGGGAACATGGGGAGACCCAGTACTTC.

As DNA, the CDR3 is TGCGCCAGCAGCCAAGATGGGGCGGGAGGGCCTTCGGATACGCAGTATTTT. Protein sequence: CASSQDGAGGPSDTQYF. The gene calls are TRBV4-1 and TRBJ2-3; 9 bases agree with TRBD2. This CDR3 has 17 amino acids. Germline assignment: CDR1 MGHRA and CDR2 YSYEKL. V lost 0 bases, J lost 6 bases, and 10 bases stayed unmatched.

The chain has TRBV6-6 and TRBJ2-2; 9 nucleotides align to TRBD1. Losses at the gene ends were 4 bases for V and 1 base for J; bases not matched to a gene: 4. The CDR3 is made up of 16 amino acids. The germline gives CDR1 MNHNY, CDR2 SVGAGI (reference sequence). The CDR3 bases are TGTGCCAGCAGTTTCCACAGGGGGCGGAACACCGGGGAGCTGTTTTTT. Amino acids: CASSFHRGRNTGELFF.

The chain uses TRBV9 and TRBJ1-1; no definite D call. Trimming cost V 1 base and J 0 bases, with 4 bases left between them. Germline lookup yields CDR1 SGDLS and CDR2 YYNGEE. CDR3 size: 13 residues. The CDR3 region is CASSVFLNTEAFF. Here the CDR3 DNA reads TGTGCCAGCAGCGTATTCCTGAACACTGAAGCTTTCTTT.

The DNA of the CDR3 is TGTGCCAGCAGTGAAAGAGGTCTGAGGGCTAACTATGGCTACACCTTC. This codes for CASSERGLRANYGYTF. The chain joins TRBV6-1 to TRBJ1-2; unclear D gene. CDR3 length: 16 residues. Germline lookup yields CDR1 MNHNS and CDR2 SASEGT. V lost 2 bases to trimming and J lost 0 bases, with 13 bases between them.

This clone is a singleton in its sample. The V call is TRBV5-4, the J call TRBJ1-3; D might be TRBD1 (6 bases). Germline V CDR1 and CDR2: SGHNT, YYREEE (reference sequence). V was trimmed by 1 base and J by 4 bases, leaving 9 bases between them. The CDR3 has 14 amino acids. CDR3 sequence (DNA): TGTGCCAGCAGCTTGCGGGGGCCCGGAAACACCATATATTTT. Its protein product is CASSLRGPGNTIYF.

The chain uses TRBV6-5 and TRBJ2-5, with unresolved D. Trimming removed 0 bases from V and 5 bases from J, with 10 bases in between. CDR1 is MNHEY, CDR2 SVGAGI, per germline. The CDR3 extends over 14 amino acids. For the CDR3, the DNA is TGTGCCAGCAGTTACTCGGACCGAAGGGAGACCCAGTACTTC. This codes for CASSYSDRRETQYF.

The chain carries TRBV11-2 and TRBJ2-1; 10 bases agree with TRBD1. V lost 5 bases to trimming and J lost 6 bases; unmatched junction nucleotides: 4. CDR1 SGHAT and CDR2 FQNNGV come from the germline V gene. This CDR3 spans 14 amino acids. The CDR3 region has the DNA TGTGCCAGCAGCACCGGGACAGGGGTCAATGAGCAGTTCTTC. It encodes CASSTGTGVNEQFF.

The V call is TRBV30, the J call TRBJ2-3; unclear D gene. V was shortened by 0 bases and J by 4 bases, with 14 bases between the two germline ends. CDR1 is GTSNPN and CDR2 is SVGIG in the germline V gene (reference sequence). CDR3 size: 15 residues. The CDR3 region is CAWSVPFTGADTQYF. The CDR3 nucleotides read TGTGCCTGGAGTGTACCTTTCACTGGGGCAGATACGCAGTATTTT.

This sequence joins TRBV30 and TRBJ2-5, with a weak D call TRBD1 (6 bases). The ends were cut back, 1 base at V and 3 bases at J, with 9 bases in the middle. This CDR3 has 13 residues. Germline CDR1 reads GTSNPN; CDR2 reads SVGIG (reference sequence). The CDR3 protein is CAWSGQAKETQYF. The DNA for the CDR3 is TGTGCCTGGAGTGGACAGGCGAAAGAGACCCAGTACTTC.

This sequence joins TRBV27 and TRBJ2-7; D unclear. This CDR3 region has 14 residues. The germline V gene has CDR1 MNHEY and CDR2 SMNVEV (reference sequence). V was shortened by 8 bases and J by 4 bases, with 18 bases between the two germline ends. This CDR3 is CASAVGVGFYEQYF. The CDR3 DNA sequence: TGTGCCAGCGCCGTTGGGGTTGGGTTTTACGAGCAGTACTTC.

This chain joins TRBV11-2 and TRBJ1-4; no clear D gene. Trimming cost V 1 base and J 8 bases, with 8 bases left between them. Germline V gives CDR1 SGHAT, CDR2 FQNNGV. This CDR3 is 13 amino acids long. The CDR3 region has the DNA TGTGCCAGCAGCTTAGGGGTAGGCGAAAAACTGTTTTTT. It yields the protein CASSLGVGEKLFF.

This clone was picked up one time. CDR3 residues: CASSSYTEAFF. CDR3 in DNA: TGTGCCAGCAGCTCCTACACTGAAGCTTTCTTT. The chain links TRBV5-6 to TRBJ1-1; D is ambiguous. The V gene's germline CDR1 is SGHDT and CDR2 YYEEEE. V was clipped by 3 bases and J by 3 bases, with 3 bases between them. This CDR3 region has 11 residues.

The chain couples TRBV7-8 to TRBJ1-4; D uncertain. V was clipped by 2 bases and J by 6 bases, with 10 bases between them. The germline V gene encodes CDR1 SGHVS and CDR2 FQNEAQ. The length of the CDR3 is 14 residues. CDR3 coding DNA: TGTGCCAGCAGCTTACGAGAAAGGGATGAAAAACTGTTTTTT. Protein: CASSLRERDEKLFF.